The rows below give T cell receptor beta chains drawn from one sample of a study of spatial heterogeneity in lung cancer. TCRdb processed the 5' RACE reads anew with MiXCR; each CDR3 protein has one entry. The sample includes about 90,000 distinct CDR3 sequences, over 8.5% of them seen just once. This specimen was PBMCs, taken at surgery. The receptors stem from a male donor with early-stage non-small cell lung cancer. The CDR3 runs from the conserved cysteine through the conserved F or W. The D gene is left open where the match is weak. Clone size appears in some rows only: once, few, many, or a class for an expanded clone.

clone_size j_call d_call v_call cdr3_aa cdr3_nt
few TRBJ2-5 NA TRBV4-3 CASSQTPGAAETQYF TGCGCCAGCAGCCAAACCCCGGGGGCGGCAGAGACCCAGTACTTC
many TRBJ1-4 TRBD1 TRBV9 CASSPGQGFATNEKLFF TGTGCCAGCAGCCCAGGACAGGGGTTTGCAACTAATGAAAAACTGTTTTTT
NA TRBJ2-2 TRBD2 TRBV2 CASSAASGRGELFF TGTGCCAGCAGTGCGGCTAGCGGGAGAGGGGAGCTGTTTTTT
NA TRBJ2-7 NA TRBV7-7 CASSLGGLGEQYF TGTGCCAGCAGCTTGGGGGGCCTTGGCGAGCAGTACTTC
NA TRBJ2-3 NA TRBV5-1 CASSNAGSDTQYF TGCGCCAGCAGCAACGCGGGTTCAGATACGCAGTATTTT
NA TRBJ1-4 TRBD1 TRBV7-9 CASSLMGQGDEKLFF TGTGCCAGCAGCTTAATGGGACAGGGGGATGAAAAACTGTTTTTT
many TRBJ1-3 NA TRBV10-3 CAIRGDRPVNGNTIYF TGTGCCATCAGGGGAGACAGGCCCGTCAATGGAAACACCATATATTTT
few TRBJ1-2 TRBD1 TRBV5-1 CASSTGQGVYGYTF TGCGCCAGCAGCACGGGACAGGGTGTCTATGGCTACACCTTC
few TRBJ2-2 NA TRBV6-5 CASSYSGGNTGELFF TGTGCCAGCAGTTACTCTGGGGGGAACACCGGGGAGCTGTTTTTT
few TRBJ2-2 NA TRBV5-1 CASSLWGLNTGELFF TGCGCCAGCAGCTTGTGGGGATTGAACACCGGGGAGCTGTTTTTT
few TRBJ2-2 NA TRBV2 CASSVIKKTGELFF TGTGCCAGCAGTGTTATTAAGAAAACCGGGGAGCTGTTTTTT
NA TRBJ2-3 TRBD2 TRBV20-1 CSARTSGRMGTDTQYF TGCAGTGCTCGGACTAGCGGGAGAATGGGCACAGATACGCAGTATTTT
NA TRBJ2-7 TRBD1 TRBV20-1 CSARDRQGASYEQYF TGCAGTGCTAGAGATAGACAGGGGGCCTCCTACGAGCAGTACTTC
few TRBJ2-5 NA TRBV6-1 CASTWDGQETQYF TGTGCCAGCACCTGGGACGGGCAAGAGACCCAGTACTTC
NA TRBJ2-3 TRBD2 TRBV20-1 CSARASGGAGQTQYF TGCAGTGCTAGAGCTAGCGGGGGGGCGGGACAAACGCAGTATTTT
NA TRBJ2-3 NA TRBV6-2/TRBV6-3 CASRLPIGTSTDTQYF TGTGCCAGCAGGCTCCCAATCGGGACTAGCACAGATACGCAGTATTTT
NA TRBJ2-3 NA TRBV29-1 CSVEPQRQRTDTQYF TGCAGCGTTGAACCCCAGCGGCAACGCACAGATACGCAGTATTTT
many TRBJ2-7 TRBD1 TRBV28 CASSPTGGASYEQYF TGTGCCAGCAGCCCGACAGGGGGCGCGTCCTACGAGCAGTACTTC
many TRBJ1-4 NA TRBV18 CASSPPGLRGEKLFF TGTGCCAGCTCACCACCGGGACTGAGGGGTGAAAAACTGTTTTTT
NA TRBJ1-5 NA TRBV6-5 CASSSLPRAANQPQHF TGTGCCAGCAGTTCCCTCCCCCGGGCCGCCAATCAGCCCCAGCATTTT
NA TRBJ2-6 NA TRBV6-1 CASIRAGANVLTF TGTGCCAGCATAAGGGCTGGGGCCAACGTCCTGACTTTC
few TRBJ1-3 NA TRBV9 CASSVGGSSGNTIYF TGTGCCAGCAGCGTAGGGGGCTCCTCTGGAAACACCATATATTTT
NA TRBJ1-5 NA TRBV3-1 CASSQGARDQPQHF TGTGCCAGCAGCCAGGGGGCTCGGGATCAGCCCCAGCATTTT
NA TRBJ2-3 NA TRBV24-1 CATSDIGPTTDTQYF TGTGCCACCAGTGATATCGGACCGACCACAGATACGCAGTATTTT
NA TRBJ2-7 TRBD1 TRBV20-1 CSAQRTGTNSYEQYF TGCAGTGCACAACGGACAGGAACCAACTCCTACGAGCAGTACTTC
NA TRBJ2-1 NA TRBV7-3 CASSPRSAAGYNEQFF TGTGCCAGCAGCCCTAGGAGTGCAGCTGGATACAATGAGCAGTTCTTC
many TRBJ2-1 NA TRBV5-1 CASSSGEGSNEQFF TGCGCCAGCTCTAGTGGAGAGGGGAGCAATGAGCAGTTCTTC
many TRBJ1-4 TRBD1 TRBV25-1 CASSETGGHEKLFF TGTGCCAGCAGCGAGACAGGGGGTCATGAAAAACTGTTTTTT
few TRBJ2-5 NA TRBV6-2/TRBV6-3 CASSSQGEQETQYF TGTGCCAGCAGTTCCCAGGGTGAGCAAGAGACCCAGTACTTC
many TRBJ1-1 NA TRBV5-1 CASSPQTSGTEAFF TGCGCCAGCAGCCCACAAACCAGCGGGACTGAAGCTTTCTTT
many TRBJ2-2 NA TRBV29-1 CSVGTPNTGELFF TGCAGCGTTGGGACACCAAACACCGGGGAGCTGTTTTTT
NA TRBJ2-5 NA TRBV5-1 CASSSGGQAETQYF TGCGCCAGCAGCTCAGGAGGGCAGGCAGAGACCCAGTACTTC
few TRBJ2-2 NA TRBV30 CAWSVQGNTGELFF TGTGCCTGGAGTGTACAAGGGAACACCGGGGAGCTGTTTTTT
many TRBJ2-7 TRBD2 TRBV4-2 CASSLGTSGGIYEQYF TGTGCCAGCAGCCTAGGGACTAGCGGGGGAATCTACGAGCAGTACTTC
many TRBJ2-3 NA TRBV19 CASSSGTYKRTDTQYF TGTGCCAGTAGTTCCGGGACGTATAAACGTACAGATACGCAGTATTTT
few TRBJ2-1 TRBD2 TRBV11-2 CASSSTGSGTSGNNEQFF TGTGCCAGCAGCTCTACTGGGTCCGGGACTAGCGGGAATAATGAGCAGTTCTTC
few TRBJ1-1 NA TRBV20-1 CSARLGTNTEAFF TGCAGTGCTAGGTTGGGGACGAACACTGAAGCTTTCTTT
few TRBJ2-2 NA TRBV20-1 CSARDGGNTGELFF TGCAGTGCTAGAGATGGGGGGAACACCGGGGAGCTGTTTTTT
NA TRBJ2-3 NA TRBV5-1 CASSSGRSGTDTQYF TGCGCCAGCAGCTCCGGCCGATCGGGCACAGATACGCAGTATTTT
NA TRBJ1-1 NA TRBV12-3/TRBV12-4 CASNQPGTTEAFF TGTGCCAGCAACCAACCAGGGACCACTGAAGCTTTCTTT
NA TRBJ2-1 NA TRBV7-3 CASSLRLASEQFF TGTGCCAGCAGCTTAAGGCTGGCGTCTGAGCAGTTCTTC
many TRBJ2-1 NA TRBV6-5 CASSEGGAYRNEQFF TGTGCCAGCAGTGAGGGGGGGGCCTATCGCAATGAGCAGTTCTTC
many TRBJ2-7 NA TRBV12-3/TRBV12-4 CASSFDRADEQYF TGTGCCAGCAGTTTTGACCGCGCCGACGAGCAGTACTTC
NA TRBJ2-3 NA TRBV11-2 CASSPSPGSDTQYF TGTGCCAGCAGCCCAAGTCCTGGATCAGATACGCAGTATTTT
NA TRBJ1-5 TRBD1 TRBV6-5 CASSSQGVWQPQHF TGTGCCAGCAGTTCCCAGGGGGTTTGGCAGCCCCAGCATTTT
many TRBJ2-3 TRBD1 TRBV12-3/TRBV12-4 CASSFGDRTTDTQYF TGTGCCAGCAGTTTTGGGGACAGGACCACAGATACGCAGTATTTT
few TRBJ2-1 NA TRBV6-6 CASSWEAEQFF TGTGCCAGCAGCTGGGAGGCTGAGCAGTTCTTC
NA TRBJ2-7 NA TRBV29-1 CSVVGLEEEQYF TGCAGCGTTGTCGGGCTAGAAGAGGAGCAGTACTTC
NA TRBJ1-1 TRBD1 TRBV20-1 CSATSGGSTEAFF TGCAGTGCTACTTCAGGGGGCAGTACTGAAGCTTTCTTT
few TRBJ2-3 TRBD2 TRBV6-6 CAGGLAGTDTQYF TGTGCCGGGGGTCTAGCGGGGACAGATACGCAGTATTTT
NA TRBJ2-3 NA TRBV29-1 CSVEERAVSQYF TGCAGCGTTGAAGAAAGGGCGGTCTCGCAGTATTTT
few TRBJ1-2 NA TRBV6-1 CASDTGMSHYGYTF TGTGCCAGCGATACAGGGATGTCCCACTATGGCTACACCTTC
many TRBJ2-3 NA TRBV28 CASGGPSAYTDTQYF TGTGCCAGCGGGGGGCCTAGCGCTTACACAGATACGCAGTATTTT
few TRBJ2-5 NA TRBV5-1 CASSLGGGSEETQYF TGCGCCAGCAGCTTGGGCGGAGGTTCAGAGGAGACCCAGTACTTC
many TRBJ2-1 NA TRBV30 CAWSVPWARVKNEQFF TGTGCCTGGAGTGTACCCTGGGCCAGGGTCAAGAATGAGCAGTTCTTC
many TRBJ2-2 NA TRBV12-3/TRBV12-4 CASSFTGELFF TGTGCCAGCAGTTTCACCGGGGAGCTGTTTTTT
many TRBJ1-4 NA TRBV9 CASSVRAATNEKLFF TGTGCCAGCAGCGTAAGGGCCGCAACTAATGAAAAACTGTTTTTT
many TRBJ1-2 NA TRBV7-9 CASSSIWGYTF TGTGCCAGCAGCTCCATATGGGGCTACACCTTC
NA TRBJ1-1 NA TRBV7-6 CASSLVGGFEAFF TGTGCCAGCAGCTTAGTGGGGGGCTTTGAAGCTTTCTTT